The 10 T cell receptor beta chains reported below all come from one sample, sequenced in a study of cytomegalovirus exposure and HLA in healthy donors. The PCR used 60 Vbeta and 13 Jbeta primers. Here immunoSEQ multiplex PCR was the method, and the copy in TCRdb shows in-frame clones only, minus some. Of about 160,000 clones in the sample, 70% to 90% were seen once. The source material was PBMCs. The receptors derive from a man younger than 30 in good health and CMV-seropositive.

The chain uses TRBV7-8 and TRBJ2-7, with TRBD2 matching over 8 bases. Trimming at V came to 3 bases and at J to 2 bases, leaving 3 bases not matched to a gene. This CDR3 region has 14 residues. In germline, CDR1 is SGHVS, CDR2 FQNEAQ. CDR3 in amino acids: CASSFGGGPYEQYF. In DNA, the CDR3 is TGTGCCAGCAGCTTCGGGGGGGGTCCCTACGAGCAGTACTTC.

As regards this clone: An end of the junction differs from the germline gene, which may be a read error. The rearrangement uses TRBV7-9 and TRBJ1-1, with D unclear. The V gene's germline CDR1 is SEHNR and CDR2 FQNEAQ (reference sequence). The CDR3 runs to 12 residues. CDR3 sequence reads: CSSSLGSSEAFF. CDR3 sequence (DNA): TGTTCCAGCAGCTTAGGGTCAAGCGAAGCTTTCTTT.

This sequence joins TRBV2 and TRBJ2-1; TRBD2 agrees at 7 bases. The V gene's germline CDR1 is SNHLY and CDR2 FYNNEI. V trimming: 3 bases; J trimming: 6 bases; junction bases outside the gene matches: 5. The CDR3 consists of 14 residues. CDR3 nucleotides: TGTGCCAGCAGTGACCAGCGGGGTGGCAATGAGCAGTTCTTC. Protein: CASSDQRGGNEQFF.

The genes are TRBV4-3 and TRBJ1-2, with 7 bases aligning to TRBD1. Germline V gene lookup returns CDR1 LGHNA and CDR2 YSLEER. V lost 3 bases, J lost 6 bases, and 4 bases stayed unmatched. This CDR3 comprises 13 residues. This chain's CDR3 is CASSQDRYNGYTF. CDR3 in DNA: TGCGCCAGCAGCCAGGACAGGTATAATGGCTACACCTTC.

This clone was counted a single time. This chain uses TRBV18 with TRBJ2-7; 9 nucleotides align to TRBD2. Germline CDR1 reads KGHSH; CDR2 reads LQKENI. This CDR3 spans 17 amino acids. V lost 1 base, J lost 2 bases, and 9 bases stayed unmatched. The CDR3 bases are TGTGCCAGCTCACCACGGGGAGCGGGGGGAGGCGCCTACGAGCAGTACTTC. This translates into CASSPRGAGGGAYEQYF.

This sequence joins TRBV11-2 and TRBJ2-5; 10 positions match TRBD1. There are 15 residues in the CDR3. Germline V CDR1 and CDR2: SGHAT, FQNNGV. J gave up 5 bases and V 5 bases, and 8 bases lay outside the gene matches. The CDR3 DNA is TGTGCCAGCAGCGACGGACAGGGGGTATCGGAGACCCAGTACTTC. The encoded protein is CASSDGQGVSETQYF. Using reference TRBV11-2 and TRBJ2-5 for the parts outside the CDR3, the full variable domain is EAGVAQSPRYKIIEKRQSVAFWCNPISGHATLYWYQQILGQGPKLLIQFQNNGVVDDSQLPKDRFSAERLKGVDSTLKIQPAKLEDSAVYLCASSDGQGVSETQYFGPGTRLLVL.

Note on this clone: Different DNA sequences within this sample yield the same CDR3. The rearrangement links TRBV29-1 to TRBJ1-6; no clear D gene. V was shortened by 5 bases and J by 3 bases, with 8 bases between the two germline ends. The germline gives CDR1 SQVTM, CDR2 ANQGSEA. The CDR3 consists of 13 residues. The CDR3 reads CSVLANYNSPLHF. As DNA, the CDR3 is TGCAGCGTTTTGGCCAACTATAATTCACCCCTCCACTTT.

This clone was observed once. The chain employs TRBV7-9 and TRBJ1-3, with TRBD1 identical over 11 bases. CDR3 length equals 15 residues. The trim removed 5 bases at V and 2 bases at J, leaving 2 bases unmatched. Per the germline V gene, CDR1 is SEHNR and CDR2 is FQNEAQ (reference sequence). DNA for the CDR3: TGTGCCAGCAGCGCGGGACAGGGGGCTGGAAACACCATATATTTT. This translates into CASSAGQGAGNTIYF.

The V and J genes are TRBV5-6 and TRBJ1-1; 9 bases are a match to TRBD1. With 1 base clipped from V and 5 bases from J, the junction kept 9 bases outside the gene matches. Per germline, CDR1 SGHDT and CDR2 YYEEEE. The CDR3 has 16 residues. CDR3 protein: CASSLIGTGKMTEAFF. CDR3 DNA: TGTGCCAGCAGCTTGATCGGGACAGGGAAGATGACTGAAGCTTTCTTT.

This sequence joins TRBV2 and TRBJ1-2; the match to TRBD1 covers 8 bases. The germline V gene encodes CDR1 SNHLY and CDR2 FYNNEI. The CDR3 runs to 14 residues. V was clipped by 5 bases and J by 4 bases; unmatched bases: 6. The CDR3 coding sequence is TGTGCCAGCAGTACCAGGGGGCTTAGCTATGGCTACACCTTC. It specifies CASSTRGLSYGYTF.